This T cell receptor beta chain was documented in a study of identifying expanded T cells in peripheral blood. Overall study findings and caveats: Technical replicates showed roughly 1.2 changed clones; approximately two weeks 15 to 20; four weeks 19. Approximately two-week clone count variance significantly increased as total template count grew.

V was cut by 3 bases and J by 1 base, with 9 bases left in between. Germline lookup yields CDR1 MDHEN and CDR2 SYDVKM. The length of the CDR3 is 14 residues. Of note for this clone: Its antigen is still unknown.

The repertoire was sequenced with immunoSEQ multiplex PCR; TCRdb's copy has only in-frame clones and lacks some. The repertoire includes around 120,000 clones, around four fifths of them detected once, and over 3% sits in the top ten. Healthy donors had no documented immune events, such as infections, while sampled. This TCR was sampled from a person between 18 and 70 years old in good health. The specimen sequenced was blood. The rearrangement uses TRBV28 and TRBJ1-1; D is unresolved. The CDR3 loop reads CASSLITENTEAFF. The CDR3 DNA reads TGTGCCAGCAGTTTGATCACGGAGAACACTGAAGCTTTCTTT.